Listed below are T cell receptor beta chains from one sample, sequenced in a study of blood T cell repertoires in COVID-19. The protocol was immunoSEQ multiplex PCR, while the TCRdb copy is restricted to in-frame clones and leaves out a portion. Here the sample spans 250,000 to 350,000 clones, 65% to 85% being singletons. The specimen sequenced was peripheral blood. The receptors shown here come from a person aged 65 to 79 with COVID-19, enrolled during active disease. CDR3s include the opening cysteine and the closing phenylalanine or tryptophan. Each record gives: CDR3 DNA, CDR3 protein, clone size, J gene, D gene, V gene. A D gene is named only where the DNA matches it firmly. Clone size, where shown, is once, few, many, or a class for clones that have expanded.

CDR3 DNA: TGTGCCAGCAGTACAGGGCGGGCAAAAAATTCACCCCTCCACTTT; CDR3 protein: CASSTGRAKNSPLHF; clone size: once; J gene: TRBJ1-6; D gene: NA; V gene: TRBV6-2/TRBV6-3
CDR3 DNA: TGTGCCAGCAGCCAAGATCTCGGACTAGCGGGCCCCACGGATACGCAGTATTTT; CDR3 protein: CASSQDLGLAGPTDTQYF; clone size: NA; J gene: TRBJ2-3; D gene: TRBD2; V gene: TRBV3-1/TRBV3-2
CDR3 DNA: TGTGCCAGCAGCCAAACAAGACTAGCAATTCAGTACTTC; CDR3 protein: CASSQTRLAIQYF; clone size: NA; J gene: TRBJ2-4; D gene: TRBD2; V gene: TRBV7-6
CDR3 DNA: TGTGCCAGCAGTGCCTTTGAGGCGAGCTCTGGAAACACCATATATTTT; CDR3 protein: CASSAFEASSGNTIYF; clone size: NA; J gene: TRBJ1-3; D gene: NA; V gene: TRBV9
CDR3 DNA: TGTGCCAGCAGCGATAAGCGGGGGGGCCGAGAGACCCAGTACTTC; CDR3 protein: CASSDKRGGRETQYF; clone size: NA; J gene: TRBJ2-5; D gene: TRBD2; V gene: TRBV6-5
CDR3 DNA: TGTGCCAGCAGCCAAGTACCAGGGGCGACCTATAATTCACCCCTCCACTTT; CDR3 protein: CASSQVPGATYNSPLHF; clone size: NA; J gene: TRBJ1-6; D gene: NA; V gene: TRBV3-1/TRBV3-2
CDR3 DNA: TGTGCCAGCAGTCCCACCCGGGACAGGGCCTCTTATGGCTACACCTTC; CDR3 protein: CASSPTRDRASYGYTF; clone size: NA; J gene: TRBJ1-2; D gene: TRBD1; V gene: TRBV6-2/TRBV6-3
CDR3 DNA: TGCAGCGGGGGGGATCCGGGACAGGACTACGAGCAGTACTTC; CDR3 protein: CSGGDPGQDYEQYF; clone size: NA; J gene: TRBJ2-7; D gene: TRBD1; V gene: TRBV29-1
CDR3 DNA: TGTGCCAGCAGACGTGGGACAGATTCACGTATGAACACTGAAGCTTTCTTT; CDR3 protein: CASRRGTDSRMNTEAFF; clone size: NA; J gene: TRBJ1-1; D gene: TRBD1; V gene: TRBV7-8
CDR3 DNA: TGTGCCAGCAGTTACTGGGACAACTCCTACGAGCAGTACTTC; CDR3 protein: CASSYWDNSYEQYF; clone size: NA; J gene: TRBJ2-7; D gene: NA; V gene: TRBV6-2/TRBV6-3
CDR3 DNA: TGTGCCAGCAGTTCACTAGCGGGAGGGCCGTACGAGCAGTACTTC; CDR3 protein: CASSSLAGGPYEQYF; clone size: once; J gene: TRBJ2-7; D gene: TRBD2; V gene: TRBV27
CDR3 DNA: TGCGCCAGCAGGGCAGGGGACTCACCCCTCCACTTT; CDR3 protein: CASRAGDSPLHF; clone size: NA; J gene: TRBJ1-6; D gene: NA; V gene: TRBV10-2
CDR3 DNA: TGTGCCAGCAGCCCCGACAGGGGGGAGTCACCCCTCCACTTT; CDR3 protein: CASSPDRGESPLHF; clone size: NA; J gene: TRBJ1-6; D gene: TRBD1; V gene: TRBV6-5